These 8 T cell receptor beta chains share one sample of origin, sequenced in a study of blood T cell repertoires in COVID-19. Using immunoSEQ multiplex PCR, the repertoire was profiled, and TCRdb retains in-frame clones only, with some absent. The data contain around 60,000 clones, 75% to 90% of them seen just once; the ten biggest clones take up around 14%. Sequencing was carried out using peripheral blood. These receptors were taken from an elderly man with acute or convalescent COVID-19.

The CDR3 DNA is TGTGCCAGCTCACGATCGACACGGGACTCTGGAAACACCATATATTTT. Its translation is CASSRSTRDSGNTIYF. The rearrangement links TRBV18 to TRBJ1-3, with D unclear. The CDR3 runs 16 residues. Per the germline V gene, CDR1 is KGHSH and CDR2 is LQKENI. With 4 bases removed from V and 0 bases from J, the gap between germline ends came to 13 bases.

This rearrangement joins TRBV11-2 to TRBJ1-1; no firm D call. Trimming took off 0 bases at V and 2 bases at J, with 4 bases between the two ends. CDR3 length equals 13 residues. Germline V gene data show CDR1 as SGHAT and CDR2 as FQNNGV. CDR3 DNA sequence: TGTGCCAGCAGCTTAGACAGAAACACTGAAGCTTTCTTT. Protein sequence: CASSLDRNTEAFF.

This clone showed up just once. This CDR3 reads CASSTTIQGKNIQYF. CDR3 sequence (DNA): TGCGCCAGCAGCACCACTATACAGGGTAAAAACATTCAGTACTTC. This chain connects TRBV5-1 to TRBJ2-4; possible D gene TRBD1, 6 bases. V was clipped by 4 bases and J by 4 bases, with 15 bases between them. The CDR3 is 15 amino acids. Germline CDR1 and CDR2: SGHRS and YFSETQ.

The chain has TRBV11-2 and TRBJ1-1; no reliable D call. This CDR3 region has 13 residues. The germline CDR1 and CDR2 sequences are SGHAT and FQNNGV. Trimming cost V 3 bases and J 1 base, with 6 bases left between them. In DNA, the CDR3 is TGTGCCAGCAGCTTTACAGAGAACACTGAAGCTTTCTTT. Translating gives CASSFTENTEAFF.

This chain uses TRBV6-1 with TRBJ2-3; perhaps TRBD2 as D (5 bases). The CDR3 runs 16 residues. The V end was cut by 3 bases, the J end by 4 bases, with 17 bases between. Germline-derived CDR1 and CDR2 are MNHNS and SASEGT. Written as DNA, the CDR3 is TGTGCCAGCAGTGACCCAAACGGGAAAGTCTCAGATACGCAGTATTTT. This codes for CASSDPNGKVSDTQYF.

The J gene is TRBJ1-2, the V gene TRBV28, with TRBD1 matching over 8 bases. V lost 2 bases and J lost 3; bases outside the gene matches: 11. This CDR3 has 17 residues. Germline CDR1 and CDR2: MDHEN and SYDVKM. This chain's CDR3 is CASSLANYRGSDYGYTF. The CDR3 DNA follows: TGTGCCAGCAGTTTAGCGAACTACAGGGGGTCGGACTATGGCTACACCTTC.

CDR3 DNA: TGTGCCAGCTCAAATCCGGGACTAGCGGGGGGTCTCTCCTACAATGAGCAGTTCTTC. It yields the protein CASSNPGLAGGLSYNEQFF. This chain connects TRBV18 to TRBJ2-1; TRBD2 matches 15 bases. The J segment lost 0 bases and the V segment lost 5 bases, leaving 8 bases of the junction unmatched. CDR1 is KGHSH and CDR2 is LQKENI in the germline V gene. The length of the CDR3 is 19 residues.

This clone was counted between two and nine times. Additional DNA sequences in this sample encode the identical CDR3. The chain recombines TRBV5-1 with TRBJ1-3; D gene unclear. The CDR3 extends over 14 amino acids. Per the germline V gene, CDR1 is SGHRS and CDR2 is YFSETQ. V was clipped by 0 bases and J by 4 bases, with 8 bases between them. This chain's CDR3 is CASSLVAGGNTIYF. The CDR3, as DNA: TGCGCCAGCAGCTTGGTGGCAGGAGGAAACACCATATATTTT.